Following are 19 T cell receptor beta chains from one sample sequenced in a study of low-dose radiotherapy and immunotherapy resistance in tumors. Priming of first-strand cDNA relied on TRAV- and TRBV-specific primers (covering alpha and beta chains). PCR amplification of the TCRs was performed with Phusion for 20 PCR cycles, and it relied on a constant-region primer together with a V-primer adapter. In TCRdb, the reads were re-called with MiXCR into one record per CDR3 protein. The sample includes about 60,000 distinct CDR3 sequences, less than 25% of them seen just once. Time point defined: before trial treatment. Source: PBMCs, taken before treatment. These receptor sequences come from a male donor with prostate cancer.

This clonotype was recorded at least ten times. The V and J genes are TRBV19 and TRBJ2-7; 7 bases map to TRBD1. Germline V gives CDR1 LNHDA, CDR2 SQIVND (reference sequence). The CDR3 covers 16 residues. V dropped 4 bases and J dropped 1; count of bases not matched to a gene: 10. CDR3 sequence: CASSTSTGYRSYEQYF. CDR3 DNA: TGTGCCAGTAGTACCTCGACAGGGTATCGATCCTACGAGCAGTACTTC. The full variable domain, completed using reference TRBV19 and TRBJ2-7, is DGGITQSPKYLFRKEGQNVTLSCEQNLNHDAMYWYRQDPGQGLRLIYYSQIVNDFQKGDIAEGYSVSREKKESFPLTVTSAQKNPTAFYLCASSTSTGYRSYEQYFGPGTRLTVT.

This clonotype was observed many times. The V gene is TRBV28, the J gene TRBJ1-5; no definite D call. CDR3 size: 14 residues. In germline, CDR1 is MDHEN, CDR2 SYDVKM. V lost 5 bases and J lost 2, with 10 bases in between. Here the CDR3 reads CASSGPGGNQPQHF. The CDR3 DNA reads as TGTGCCAGCAGTGGACCCGGGGGCAATCAGCCCCAGCATTTT.

The chain uses TRBV27 and TRBJ1-5; D gene ambiguous. The CDR3 totals 14 residues. The ends were cut back, 5 bases at V and 0 bases at J, with 8 bases in the middle. Germline V gene data show CDR1 as MNHEY and CDR2 as SMNVEV (reference sequence). The CDR3 region has the DNA TGTGCCAGCAGTGAGCAGTATAGCAATCAGCCCCAGCATTTT. This encodes CASSEQYSNQPQHF.

This clonotype was seen at least ten times. The gene calls are TRBV15 and TRBJ2-7; D possibly matches TRBD1 or TRBD2 (5 bases each). Germline CDR1 LNHNV, CDR2 YYDKDF (reference sequence). The CDR3 contains 15 residues. V was shortened by 4 bases and J by 4 bases, with 17 bases between the two germline ends. The CDR3 DNA follows: TGTGCCACCAGCAAAGGTGGGACGCTGGGTTACGAGCAGTACTTC. Translation: CATSKGGTLGYEQYF.

V usage is TRBV20-1 and J usage is TRBJ2-5; a weak D match, TRBD1 (5 bases). Germline V lookup: CDR1 DFQATT, CDR2 SNEGSKA (reference sequence). The length of the CDR3 is 13 residues. V gave up 5 bases and J gave up 2 bases, with 12 bases separating them. Here the CDR3 reads CSAGRVPQETQYF. CDR3 in DNA: TGCAGTGCTGGCAGGGTCCCACAAGAGACCCAGTACTTC.

About this clonotype: A far larger clone differs by one base, so this is likely a read error. This rearrangement joins TRBV12-3 or TRBV12-4 to TRBJ2-1; 11 bases line up with TRBD2. CDR3 length: 15 amino acids. V lost 5 bases and J lost 6; bases outside the gene matches: 6. The CDR3 here is CASSEPGTSGNEQFF. DNA for the CDR3: TGTGCCAGCAGTGAGCCCGGGACTAGCGGCAATGAGCAGTTCTTC.

This clonotype was seen at least ten times. The V and J genes are TRBV19 and TRBJ2-7; 9 bases fit TRBD1. Trimming removed 3 bases from V and 2 bases from J; junction bases left unmatched: 8. Germline V lookup: CDR1 LNHDA, CDR2 SQIVND (reference sequence). The CDR3 loop spans 16 amino acids. The CDR3 coding sequence is TGTGCCAGTAGTATGCCACAGGGGGCGAGACCCTACGAGCAGTACTTC. Its translation is CASSMPQGARPYEQYF.

As regards this clonotype: This likely came from a read error, as a far larger clone is one base away. The J gene is TRBJ2-5, the V gene TRBV27; 10 bases are shared with TRBD2. The CDR3 runs 16 residues. Germline V gene lookup returns CDR1 MNHEY and CDR2 SMNVEV (reference sequence). Here the CDR3 DNA reads TGTGCCAACAGTTTTTGGGTTAGCGGGAGGAAGGAGACCCAGTACTTC. It is translated as CANSFWVSGRKETQYF.

There are a few counts of this clonotype. Here the CDR3 reads CASSRQGSGGYTF. The CDR3 region has the DNA TGTGCCAGCAGCCGACAGGGATCCGGGGGCTACACCTTC. The chain carries TRBV27 and TRBJ1-2, with 7 bases fitting TRBD1. CDR1 and CDR2 from the germline V gene are MNHEY and SMNVEV (reference sequence). The CDR3 is 13 amino acids. V lost 6 bases to trimming and J lost 8 bases; unmatched junction nucleotides: 9.

This clonotype was found many times. This chain joins TRBV6-5 and TRBJ2-4; a weak D match, TRBD1 (5 bases). This CDR3 region has 15 residues. CDR1 and CDR2 from the germline V gene are MNHEY and SVGAGI. V gave up 6 bases and J gave up 0 bases, with 12 bases separating them. The CDR3 DNA reads as TGTGCCAGCAGCCCGACAGAGCTAGCCAAAAACATTCAGTACTTC. This encodes CASSPTELAKNIQYF.

Ten or more counts support this clonotype. The J gene is TRBJ1-4, the V gene TRBV5-5; D uncertain. The CDR3 runs 15 residues. Germline V CDR1 and CDR2: SGHKS, YYEKEE (reference sequence). V was shortened by 4 bases and J by 8 bases, with 18 bases between the two germline ends. In nucleotides, the CDR3 is TGTGCCAGCAGCGCGGATGTCGGGGTGGCGGAAAAACTGTTTTTT. Its protein product is CASSADVGVAEKLFF. Together with reference TRBV5-5 and TRBJ1-4, the CDR3 gives the full variable domain: DAGVTQSPTHLIKTRGQQVTLRCSPISGHKSVSWYQQVLGQGPQFIFQYYEKEERGRGNFPDRFSARQFPNYSSELNVNALLLGDSALYLCASSADVGVAEKLFFGSGTQLSVL.

This rearrangement joins TRBV12-3 or TRBV12-4 to TRBJ2-7; 9 nucleotides line up with TRBD1. The CDR3 is 14 residues long. Losses at the gene ends were 7 bases for V and 1 base for J; bases not matched to a gene: 5. CDR3 amino acids: CASTSGTGSYEQYF. CDR3 nucleotide sequence: TGTGCCAGCACCTCCGGGACAGGGTCCTACGAGCAGTACTTC.

The table lists this clonotype with many counts. The rearrangement links TRBV28 to TRBJ1-6, with D uncertain. The CDR3 has 16 residues. Trimming cost V 1 base and J 7 bases, with 14 bases left between them. Germline V CDR1 and CDR2: MDHEN, SYDVKM. This CDR3 is CASSLYSGIVNSPLHF. The CDR3 DNA is TGTGCCAGCAGTTTATATTCGGGAATCGTCAATTCACCCCTCCACTTT. The complete variable domain, with remaining parts taken from reference TRBV28 and TRBJ1-6, reads DVKVTQSSRYLVKRTGEKVFLECVQDMDHENMFWYRQDPGLGLRLIYFSYDVKMKEKGDIPEGYSVSREKKERFSLILESASTNQTSMYLCASSLYSGIVNSPLHFGNGTRLTVT.

About this clonotype: This could be a read error, since a much larger clone is one nucleotide away. The chain couples TRBV7-9 to TRBJ2-7; TRBD2 matches at 11 bases. The CDR3 spans 14 residues. The V gene's germline CDR1 is SEHNR and CDR2 FQNEAQ (reference sequence). In DNA form, the CDR3 reads TGTGCCGGCAGACTAGCGGGGAGCTCCTACGAGCAGTACTTC. Protein sequence: CAGRLAGSSYEQYF. Drawing the rest from reference TRBV7-9 and TRBJ2-7, the complete variable domain is DTGVSQNPRHKITKRGQNVTFRCDPISEHNRLYWYRQTLGQGPEFLTYFQNEAQLEKSRLLSDRFSAERPKGSFSTLEIQRTEQGDSAMYLCAGRLAGSSYEQYFGPGTRLTVT.

This clonotype was counted ten times or more. This chain connects TRBV12-3 or TRBV12-4 to TRBJ1-4; 7 bases are a match to TRBD1. The CDR3 is 14 amino acids. The trim removed 6 bases at V and 8 bases at J, leaving 9 bases unmatched. The CDR3 region is CASRNRGLGEKLFF. CDR3 nucleotide sequence: TGTGCCAGCAGAAACAGGGGTTTAGGGGAAAAACTGTTTTTT.

Ten or more counts support this clonotype. The V and J genes are TRBV20-1 and TRBJ1-3, with TRBD1 matching over 11 bases. Germline values: CDR1 DFQATT, CDR2 SNEGSKA (reference sequence). Germline trimming cut 5 bases from V and 4 bases from J; bases unmatched to any gene: 7. The CDR3 has 15 amino acids. The CDR3 reads CSAPPGTGGGNTIYF. For the CDR3, the DNA is TGCAGTGCTCCCCCGGGGACAGGGGGAGGAAACACCATATATTTT.

This clonotype was found a few times. DNA for the CDR3: TGTGCCAGCAGTTCCACCAGGGCGGCAGAGACCCAGTACTTC. The encoded protein is CASSSTRAAETQYF. V usage is TRBV28 and J usage is TRBJ2-5, with TRBD1 as a possible D gene (5 bases). The CDR3 totals 14 residues. The germline V gene encodes CDR1 MDHEN and CDR2 SYDVKM. V lost 4 bases to trimming and J lost 4 bases, with 13 bases between them.

This clonotype was recorded many times. The rearrangement joins TRBV29-1 to TRBJ2-1; 11 bases line up with TRBD2. The CDR3 is made up of 16 amino acids. The junction had 14 bases not matched to a gene; V was cut back by 6 bases and J by 7 bases. Germline lookup yields CDR1 SQVTM and CDR2 ANQGSEA. The CDR3 sequence is CSVAGQTSGSVNEQFF. CDR3 DNA sequence: TGCAGCGTAGCAGGACAAACTAGCGGGAGTGTAAATGAGCAGTTCTTC.

In its sample, this clonotype was seen many times. This chain links TRBV5-6 with TRBJ1-1; unclear D gene. Germline V gene lookup returns CDR1 SGHDT and CDR2 YYEEEE. The CDR3 length is 12 residues. Trimming took 1 base from V and 0 from J, leaving 1 base between them. The CDR3 protein is CASSLLNTEAFF. DNA of the CDR3: TGTGCCAGCAGCTTGCTGAACACTGAAGCTTTCTTT.